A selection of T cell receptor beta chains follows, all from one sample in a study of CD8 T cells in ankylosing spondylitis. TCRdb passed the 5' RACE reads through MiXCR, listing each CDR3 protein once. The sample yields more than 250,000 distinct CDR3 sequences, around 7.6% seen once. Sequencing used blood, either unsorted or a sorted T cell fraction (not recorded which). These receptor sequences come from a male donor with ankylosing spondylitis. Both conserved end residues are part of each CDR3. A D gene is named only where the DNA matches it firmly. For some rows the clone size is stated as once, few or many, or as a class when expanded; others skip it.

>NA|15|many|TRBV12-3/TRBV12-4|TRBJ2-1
CASSPWARGRNEQFF
TGTGCCAGCAGCCCTTGGGCGCGGGGGCGGAATGAGCAGTTCTTC
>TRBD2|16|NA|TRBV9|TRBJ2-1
CASSVGASGVFVEQFF
TGTGCCAGCAGCGTAGGTGCTAGCGGGGTTTTTGTTGAGCAGTTCTTC
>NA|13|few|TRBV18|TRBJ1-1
CASSGQMNTEAFF
TGTGCCAGCTCCGGACAGATGAACACTGAAGCTTTCTTT
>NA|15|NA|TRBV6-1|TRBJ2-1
CASRPDGTPYNEQFF
TGTGCCAGCAGACCCGACGGGACTCCCTACAATGAGCAGTTCTTC
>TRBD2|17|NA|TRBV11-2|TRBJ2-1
CASSPRGSGRNYNEQFF
TGTGCCAGCAGCCCCCGGGGTAGCGGGAGAAACTACAATGAGCAGTTCTTC
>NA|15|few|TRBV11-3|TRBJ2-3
CASSQGRPRADTQYF
TGTGCCAGCAGCCAAGGTCGGCCACGGGCAGATACGCAGTATTTT
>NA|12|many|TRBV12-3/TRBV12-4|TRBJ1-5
CASSRDVQPQHF
TGTGCCAGCAGTCGGGACGTTCAGCCCCAGCATTTT
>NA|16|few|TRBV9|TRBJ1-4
CASSLTPGSPSEKLFF
TGTGCCAGCAGCCTTACACCGGGTTCACCAAGTGAAAAACTGTTTTTT
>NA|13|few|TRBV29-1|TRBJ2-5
CSVINTFGETQYF
TGCAGCGTTATCAACACGTTCGGAGAGACCCAGTACTTC
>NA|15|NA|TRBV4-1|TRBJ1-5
CASSHRETRDQPQHF
TGCGCCAGCAGCCATCGGGAGACTCGTGATCAGCCCCAGCATTTT
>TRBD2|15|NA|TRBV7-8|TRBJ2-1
CASSFGGLAGGEQFF
TGTGCCAGCAGCTTCGGGGGACTAGCGGGAGGTGAGCAGTTCTTC
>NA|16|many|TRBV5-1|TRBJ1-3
CASSLGFTNSGNTIYF
TGCGCCAGCAGCTTGGGATTTACAAATTCTGGAAACACCATATATTTT
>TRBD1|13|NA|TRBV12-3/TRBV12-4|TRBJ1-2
CASSLDRVRGYTF
TGTGCCAGCAGTTTGGACAGGGTGAGAGGCTACACCTTC
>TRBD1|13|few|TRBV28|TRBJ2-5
CASSLDDRVPQYF
TGTGCCAGCAGTTTAGACGACAGGGTTCCCCAGTACTTC
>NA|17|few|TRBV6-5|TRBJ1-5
CASSYSGGRDSNQPQHF
TGTGCCAGCAGTTACTCGGGTGGGCGGGATAGCAATCAGCCCCAGCATTTT
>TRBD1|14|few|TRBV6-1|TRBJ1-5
CASSPDRVNQPQHF
TGTGCCAGCAGTCCGGACAGGGTCAATCAGCCCCAGCATTTT
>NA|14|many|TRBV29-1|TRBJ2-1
CSVRDFSSYNEQFF
TGCAGCGTTCGGGACTTTAGCTCCTACAATGAGCAGTTCTTC
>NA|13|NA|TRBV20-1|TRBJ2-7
CSGLAPNTYEQYF
TGCAGTGGTCTAGCGCCAAATACCTACGAGCAGTACTTC
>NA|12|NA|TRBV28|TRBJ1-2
CASGGTNYGYTF
TGTGCCTCCGGGGGGACTAACTATGGCTACACCTTC
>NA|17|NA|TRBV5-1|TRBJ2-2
CASSPASSFPNTGELFF
TGCGCCAGCAGCCCGGCGTCTAGCTTTCCGAACACCGGGGAGCTGTTTTTT
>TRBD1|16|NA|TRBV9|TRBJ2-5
CASSPPGQGVRETQYF
TGTGCCAGCAGCCCGCCGGGACAGGGGGTAAGAGAGACCCAGTACTTC
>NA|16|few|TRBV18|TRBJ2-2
CASVYSGRSNTGELFF
TGTGCCAGCGTCTACTCGGGACGGTCGAACACCGGGGAGCTGTTTTTT
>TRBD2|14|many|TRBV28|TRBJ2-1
CASSFTSGGNEQFF
TGTGCCAGCAGTTTCACTAGCGGGGGAAATGAGCAGTTCTTC
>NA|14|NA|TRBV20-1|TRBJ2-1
CSASGLPYYNEQFF
TGCAGTGCTAGTGGGCTTCCTTACTACAATGAGCAGTTCTTC
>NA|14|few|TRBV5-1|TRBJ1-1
CASSSGWLNTEAFF
TGCGCCAGCAGCTCCGGTTGGCTGAACACTGAAGCTTTCTTT
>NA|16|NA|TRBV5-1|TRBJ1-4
CASSASSGTSHKKLFF
TGCGCCAGCAGCGCATCCTCCGGGACAAGCCACAAAAAACTGTTTTTT
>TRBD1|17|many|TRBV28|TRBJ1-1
CASSLVQGAQADAEAFF
TGTGCCAGCAGTTTAGTGCAGGGGGCTCAAGCGGACGCTGAAGCTTTCTTT
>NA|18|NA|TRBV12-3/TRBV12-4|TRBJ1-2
CASSLSGPGEKANYGYTF
TGTGCCAGCAGTTTATCCGGGCCAGGGGAAAAAGCTAACTATGGCTACACCTTC
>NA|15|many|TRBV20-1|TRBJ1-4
CSARDAKATNEKLFF
TGCAGTGCTAGAGATGCCAAAGCAACTAATGAAAAACTGTTTTTT
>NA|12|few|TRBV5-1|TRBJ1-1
CASSLGSAEAFF
TGCGCCAGCAGCTTGGGTTCCGCTGAAGCTTTCTTT
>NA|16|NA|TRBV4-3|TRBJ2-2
CASSQGGRGRFGELFF
TGCGCCAGCAGCCAAGGTGGCAGGGGAAGATTCGGGGAGCTGTTTTTT
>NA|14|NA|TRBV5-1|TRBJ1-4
CASSPGQPNEKLFF
TGCGCCAGCAGCCCCGGACAGCCTAATGAAAAACTGTTTTTT
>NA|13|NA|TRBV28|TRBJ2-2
CASRFRGTGELFF
TGTGCCAGCAGGTTTAGGGGTACCGGGGAGCTGTTTTTT
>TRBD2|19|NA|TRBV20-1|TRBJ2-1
CSARSTSGRAANSYNEQFF
TGCAGTGCTAGATCAACTAGCGGGAGGGCCGCCAACTCCTACAATGAGCAGTTCTTC
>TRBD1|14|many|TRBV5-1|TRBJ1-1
CASSLQGQGAGAFF
TGCGCCAGCAGCTTGCAAGGACAGGGTGCTGGAGCTTTCTTT
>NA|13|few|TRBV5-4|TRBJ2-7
CATRHSRAYEQYF
TGTGCCACCCGGCATAGCAGAGCCTACGAGCAGTACTTC
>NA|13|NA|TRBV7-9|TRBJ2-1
CASSGRSYNEQFF
TGTGCCAGCAGCGGCCGCTCCTACAATGAGCAGTTCTTC
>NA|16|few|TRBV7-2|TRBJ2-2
CASSFRTGAITGELFF
TGTGCCAGCAGCTTCAGGACGGGAGCGATCACCGGGGAGCTGTTTTTT
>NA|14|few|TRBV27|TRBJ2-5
CATHESGREETQYF
TGTGCCACTCACGAGAGCGGTAGGGAGGAGACCCAGTACTTC
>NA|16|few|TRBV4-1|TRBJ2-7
CASSQDHRTGEYEQYF
TGCGCCAGCAGCCAAGATCATCGAACAGGAGAATACGAGCAGTACTTC
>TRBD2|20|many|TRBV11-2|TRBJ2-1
CASSLDTNPLAGGAYNEQFF
TGTGCCAGCAGCTTGGACACGAATCCACTAGCGGGAGGAGCCTACAATGAGCAGTTCTTC
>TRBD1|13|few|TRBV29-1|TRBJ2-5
CSAGAGGKETQYF
TGCAGCGCCGGGGCAGGGGGCAAAGAGACCCAGTACTTC
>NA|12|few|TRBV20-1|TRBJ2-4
CSARDLGSIQYF
TGCAGTGCTAGAGATCTGGGGAGCATTCAGTACTTC
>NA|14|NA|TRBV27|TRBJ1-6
CASSLGDVRSPLHF
TGTGCCAGCAGTTTAGGGGACGTGCGGTCACCCCTCCACTTT
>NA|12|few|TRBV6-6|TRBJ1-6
CASSYGDAPLHF
TGTGCCAGCAGTTACGGGGACGCACCCCTCCACTTT